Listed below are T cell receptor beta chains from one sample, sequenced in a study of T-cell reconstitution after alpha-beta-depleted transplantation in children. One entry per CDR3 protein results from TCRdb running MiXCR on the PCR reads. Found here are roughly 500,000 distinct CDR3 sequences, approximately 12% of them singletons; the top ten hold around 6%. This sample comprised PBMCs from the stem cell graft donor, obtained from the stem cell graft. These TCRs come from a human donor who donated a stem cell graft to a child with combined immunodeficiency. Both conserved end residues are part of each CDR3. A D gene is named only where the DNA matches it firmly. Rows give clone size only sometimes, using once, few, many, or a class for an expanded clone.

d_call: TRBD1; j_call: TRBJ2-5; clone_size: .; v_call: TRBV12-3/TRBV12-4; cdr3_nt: TGTGCCAGCAGTCGTCAGGGGGCTGGGGAGACCCAGTACTTC; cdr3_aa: CASSRQGAGETQYF
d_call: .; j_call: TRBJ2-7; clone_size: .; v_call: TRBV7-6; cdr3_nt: TGTGCCCAGGGGGGTGGATCCTACGAGCAGTACTTC; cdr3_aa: CAQGGGSYEQYF
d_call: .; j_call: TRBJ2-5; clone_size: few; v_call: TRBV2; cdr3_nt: TGTGCCAGCAGTGTATTCGCCACCTGGGGGGAGACCCAGTACTTC; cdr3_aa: CASSVFATWGETQYF
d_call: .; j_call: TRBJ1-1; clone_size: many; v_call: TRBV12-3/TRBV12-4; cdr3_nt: TGTGCCAGCAGTGCCGACCCAAAGCTTGAAGCTTTCTTT; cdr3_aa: CASSADPKLEAFF
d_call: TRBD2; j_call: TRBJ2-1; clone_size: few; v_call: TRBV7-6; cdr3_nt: TGTGCCAGCAGCTCCGAGGGAGCGGGGAGAAACAATGAGCAGTTCTTC; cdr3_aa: CASSSEGAGRNNEQFF
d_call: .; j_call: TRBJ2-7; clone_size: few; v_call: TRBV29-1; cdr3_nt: TGCAGCGTTGATGAGTCCCCAGGGTCCGAGCAGTACTTC; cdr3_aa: CSVDESPGSEQYF
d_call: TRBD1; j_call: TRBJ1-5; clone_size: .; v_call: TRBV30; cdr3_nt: TGTGCCTGGTCACAGGGGGTAAATCAGCCCCAGCATTTT; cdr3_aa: CAWSQGVNQPQHF
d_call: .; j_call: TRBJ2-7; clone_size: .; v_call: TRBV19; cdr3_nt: TGTGCCAGTAGTATAGGCTCCGGGAATACCTACGAGCAGTACTTC; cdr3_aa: CASSIGSGNTYEQYF
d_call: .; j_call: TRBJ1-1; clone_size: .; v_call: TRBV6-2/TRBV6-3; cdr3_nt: TGTGCCAGCAGACGACCTGAGGGCTATGGCACTGAAGCTTTCTTT; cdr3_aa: CASRRPEGYGTEAFF
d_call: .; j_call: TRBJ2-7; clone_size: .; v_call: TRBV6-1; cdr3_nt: TGTGCCAGCAGACGCCCCTCTCAGGGTTCCTACGAGCAGTACTTC; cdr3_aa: CASRRPSQGSYEQYF
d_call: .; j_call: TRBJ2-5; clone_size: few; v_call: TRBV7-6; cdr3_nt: TGTGCCAGCAGCTTAGCAGTACTCCAAGAGACCCAGTACTTC; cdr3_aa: CASSLAVLQETQYF
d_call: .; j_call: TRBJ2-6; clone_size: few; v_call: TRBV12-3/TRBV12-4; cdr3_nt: TGTGCCAGCGACCGTATTGCGGGGGCCAACGTCCTGACTTTC; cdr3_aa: CASDRIAGANVLTF
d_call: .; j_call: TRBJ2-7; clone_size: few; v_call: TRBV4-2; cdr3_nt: TGTGCCAGCAGCCAAGATAATAGGGCCTACGAGCAGTACTTC; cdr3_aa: CASSQDNRAYEQYF
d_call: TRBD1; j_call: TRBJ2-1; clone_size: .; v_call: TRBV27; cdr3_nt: TGTGCCAGCAGTTCACCGGGACAGGTATACAATGAGCAGTTCTTC; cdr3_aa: CASSSPGQVYNEQFF
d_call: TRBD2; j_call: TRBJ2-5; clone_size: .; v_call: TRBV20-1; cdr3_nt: TGCAGTGCTAGGACTAGCGGGGGGCCTCAAGAGACCCAGTACTTC; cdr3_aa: CSARTSGGPQETQYF
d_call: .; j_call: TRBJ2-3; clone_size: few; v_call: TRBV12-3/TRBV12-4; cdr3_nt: TGTGCCAGCAGCCTAAGCGGCGCCTCTGGCACAGATACGCAGTATTTT; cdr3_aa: CASSLSGASGTDTQYF
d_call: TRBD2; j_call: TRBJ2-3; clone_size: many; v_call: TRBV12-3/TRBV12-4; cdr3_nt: TGTGCCAGCAGTTTGAGGGTATTAGCGGGGAGTGATACGCAGTATTTT; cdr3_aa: CASSLRVLAGSDTQYF
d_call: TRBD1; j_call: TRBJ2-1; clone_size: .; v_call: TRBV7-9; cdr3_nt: TGTGCCAGCAGCTTAGGGATGGGACAGGGGTACAATGAGCAGTTCTTC; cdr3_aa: CASSLGMGQGYNEQFF
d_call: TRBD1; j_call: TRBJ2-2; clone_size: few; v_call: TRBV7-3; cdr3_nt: TGTGCCAGCAGCCTTAATGGGGACAGGGCGGCCGGGGAGCTGTTTTTT; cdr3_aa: CASSLNGDRAAGELFF
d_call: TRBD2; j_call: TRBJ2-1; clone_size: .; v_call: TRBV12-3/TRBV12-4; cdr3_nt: TGTGCCAGCATCACTAGCGGGGGCCTTTGGGAGCAGTTCTTC; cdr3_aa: CASITSGGLWEQFF
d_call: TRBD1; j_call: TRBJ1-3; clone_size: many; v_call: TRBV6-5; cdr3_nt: TGTGCCAGCAGTACCGGGACAGGGGGCACTGGTATCCGAAACACCATATATTTT; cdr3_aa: CASSTGTGGTGIRNTIYF
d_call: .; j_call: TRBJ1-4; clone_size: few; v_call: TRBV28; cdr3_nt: TGTGCCAGCAGTTCTTCTTTGGCCCGCCCAAAACTGTTTTTT; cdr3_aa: CASSSSLARPKLFF
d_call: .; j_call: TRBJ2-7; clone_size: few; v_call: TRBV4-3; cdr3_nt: TGCGCCAGCATTACCTCTTACAGATGCTACGAGCAGTACTTC; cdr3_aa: CASITSYRCYEQYF
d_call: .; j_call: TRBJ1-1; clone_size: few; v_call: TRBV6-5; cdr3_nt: TGTGCCAGCAGTTACTCTACGGGATTTACTGAAGCTTTCTTT; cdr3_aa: CASSYSTGFTEAFF
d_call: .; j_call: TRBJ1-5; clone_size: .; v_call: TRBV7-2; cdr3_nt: TGTGCCAGCAGCTGGGGACCATATAGCAATCAGCCCCAGCATTTT; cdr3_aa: CASSWGPYSNQPQHF